What follows are 20 T cell receptor beta chains derived from one specimen sequenced in a study of T-cell memory formation after mild COVID-19 (dated by TCRdb to about 2021). Libraries were constructed by 5' RACE. Sequencing instrument: Illumina NovaSeq 6000. TCRdb reran the public reads through fastp at Q25 and MiXCR, keeping productive beta chains. Each entry merges the rows of one CDR3 protein and shows their most common DNA and genes. Across this sample there are 250,000 or so distinct CDR3 sequences, with around 17% seen only once. Around 23% of the sample lies in the top ten. Sequenced material: PBMCs or a T cell subset sorted from them (not recorded which). The receptors originated from a man between 18 and 29 years old who had mild COVID-19 (a few samples of this study predate the infection). The sample titles of this study are shuffled in the database, so cell type and time point are left out; the donor was told from shared clones.

This sequence joins TRBV20-1 and TRBJ2-3; D assignment may be TRBD1 or TRBD2 (5 bases each). Germline CDR1 DFQATT, CDR2 SNEGSKA (reference sequence). The CDR3 runs to 14 residues. Deletions cut 6 bases from V and 2 bases from J, with 15 bases between. CDR3 region: CSAPGWGNTDTQYF. The CDR3 DNA reads as TGCAGTGCCCCCGGATGGGGGAACACAGATACGCAGTATTTT.

CDR3 amino acids: CASSTHLGKHSGANVLTF. The CDR3 DNA follows: TGTGCCAGCAGTACCCACCTAGGGAAACACTCTGGGGCCAACGTCCTGACTTTC. The V gene is TRBV6-2 or TRBV6-3, the J gene TRBJ2-6; D not certain. The germline V and J ends were trimmed by 5 bases and 0 bases, with 17 bases remaining between them. Germline lookup yields CDR1 MNHEY and CDR2 SVGEGT. This CDR3 has 18 residues.

This clonotype appeared a few times. The V gene is TRBV7-2, the J gene TRBJ2-4; 9 bases match TRBD2. With V trimmed by 6 bases and J by 8 bases, 5 bases remained unmatched. From germline, CDR1 is SGHTA and CDR2 FQGNSA. This CDR3 has 13 amino acids. CDR3: CASRPAGGDIQYF. Written as DNA, the CDR3 is TGTGCCAGCAGACCCGCGGGGGGGGACATTCAGTACTTC.

The sample holds many counts of this clonotype. This chain joins TRBV12-2 and TRBJ1-1. TRBV12-2 is a listed pseudogene. This CDR3 has 8 amino acids. Here the CDR3 DNA reads TGTGCAAGTCGCTTCCCTTTCTTT. Residues: CASRFPFF.

This clonotype was seen a few times. V is TRBV7-2 and J is TRBJ2-7, with 9 bases that match TRBD1. The CDR3 consists of 15 residues. Germline-derived CDR1 and CDR2 are SGHTA and FQGNSA. Trimming cost V 5 bases and J 0 bases; bases outside gene matches: 5. The CDR3 loop reads CASSLEQGASYEQYV. The CDR3 region has the DNA TGTGCCAGCAGCCTAGAACAGGGGGCCTCCTACGAGCAGTACGTC.

This chain uses TRBV4-3 with TRBJ2-3, with 12 bases lining up with TRBD2. V trimming: 0 bases; J trimming: 6 bases; junction bases outside the gene matches: 10. The CDR3 is made up of 18 amino acids. The germline V gene encodes CDR1 LGHNA and CDR2 YSLEER. The CDR3 sequence is CASSQDHASGGASDTQYF. The CDR3 region has the DNA TGCGCCAGCAGCCAAGATCATGCTAGCGGGGGGGCATCGGATACGCAGTATTTT.

In this sample, this clonotype turned up many times. The junction departs from the called germline gene at one end, perhaps through a read error. This chain uses TRBV3-1 with TRBJ1-1; 9 bases are a match to TRBD1. The CDR3 sequence is 15 residues long. Germline CDR1 reads LGHDT; CDR2 reads YNNKEL (reference sequence). For the CDR3, the DNA is TGTGCCAGCAGCCAATCATCCCGGGACAGGGAATTGAATTACTTT. This sequence encodes CASSQSSRDRELNYF. Supplemented by reference TRBV3-1 and TRBJ1-1, the full variable domain reads DTAVSQTPKYLVTQMGNDKSIKCEQNLGHDTMYWYKQDSKKFLKIMFSYNNKELIINETVPNRFSPKSPDKAHLNLHINSLELGDSAVYFCASSQSSRDRELNYFGQGTRLTVV.

This clonotype appeared once. The chain recombines TRBV10-3 with TRBJ2-3; the D is unclear. CDR3 length equals 14 residues. V lost 2 bases, J lost 1 base, and 7 bases lay in between. CDR1 and CDR2 from the germline V gene are ENHRY and SYGVKD. CDR3 in amino acids: CAISESPGTDTQYF. For the CDR3, the DNA is TGTGCCATCAGTGAGAGCCCCGGCACAGATACGCAGTATTTT.

The chain is built from TRBV12-3 or TRBV12-4 and TRBJ1-2; D is uncertain. V was shortened by 1 base and J by 6 bases, with 15 bases between the two germline ends. The CDR3 has 15 amino acids. The CDR3 protein is CASSLGPARVHGYTF. In nucleotides, the CDR3 is TGTGCCAGCAGTTTAGGTCCGGCTCGGGTCCATGGCTACACCTTC.

Many counts were recorded for this clonotype. The V and J genes are TRBV3-1 and TRBJ1-1; no clear D. The CDR3 runs 13 residues. Germline CDR1 LGHDT, CDR2 YNNKEL (reference sequence). V was trimmed by 4 bases and J by 7 bases, leaving 13 bases between them. CDR3 DNA sequence: TGTGCCAGCAGCCTTCAGGACGCGGGTGAAGCTTTCTTT. Translation gives CASSLQDAGEAFF.

This clonotype was recorded a few times. J is TRBJ1-2 and V is TRBV27, with D uncertain. The CDR3 runs 13 residues. The germline gives CDR1 MNHEY, CDR2 SMNVEV (reference sequence). Trimming removed 3 bases at V and 3 bases at J, with 8 bases between. CDR3 loop: CASSLSPDYGYTF. CDR3 sequence (DNA): TGTGCCAGCAGTTTGTCGCCCGACTATGGCTACACCTTC.

This clonotype came up a few times. The J gene is TRBJ1-6, the V gene TRBV2; 8 nucleotides match TRBD1. This CDR3 is 15 amino acids long. The J segment lost 4 bases and the V segment lost 4 bases, leaving 3 bases of the junction unmatched. The germline gives CDR1 SNHLY, CDR2 FYNNEI. The CDR3 coding sequence is TGTGCCAGCAGTGCCAGGGGGCCGTATAATTCACCCCTCCACTTT. Residues: CASSARGPYNSPLHF.

The table lists this clonotype with a few counts. This chain joins TRBV20-1 and TRBJ1-1, with 7 bases fitting TRBD1. J gave up 5 bases and V 0 bases, and 6 bases lay outside the gene matches. Germline assignment: CDR1 DFQATT and CDR2 SNEGSKA (reference sequence). This CDR3 is 14 amino acids long. CDR3 sequence (DNA): TGCAGTGCTAGAGAACAGGCAGGGGGAACTGAAGCTTTCTTT. Translation gives CSAREQAGGTEAFF.

This rearrangement joins TRBV6-5 to TRBJ1-5; the match to TRBD1 covers 11 bases. This CDR3 contains 15 residues. The V and J ends lost 2 bases and 6 bases, in that order; junction bases with no gene match: 3. CDR1 is MNHEY, CDR2 SVGAGI, per germline. CDR3 residues: CASSYLGTGGQPQHF. The CDR3, as DNA: TGTGCCAGCAGTTACCTCGGGACAGGGGGTCAGCCCCAGCATTTT.

This clonotype was seen more than once but under ten times. The V and J genes are TRBV5-1 and TRBJ2-3, with a tentative D call TRBD2 (6 bases). There are 17 residues in the CDR3. CDR1 is SGHRS, CDR2 YFSETQ, per germline. V lost 0 bases to trimming and J lost 4 bases, with 18 bases between them. As DNA, the CDR3 is TGCGCCAGCAGCTTGGGAACTCGGGGAGGACGTCCAGATACGCAGTATTTT. It translates to CASSLGTRGGRPDTQYF.

V and J are TRBV9 and TRBJ1-5; unclear D gene. Germline V CDR1 and CDR2: SGDLS, YYNGEE. This CDR3 has 14 amino acids. Trimming took 0 bases from V and 3 from J, leaving 7 bases between them. The CDR3 loop reads CASSVGNFNQPQHF. The CDR3 DNA reads TGTGCCAGCAGCGTAGGCAATTTCAATCAGCCCCAGCATTTT.

A few counts support this clonotype. The rearrangement links TRBV29-1 to TRBJ2-1; D might be TRBD1 (5 bases). Trimming removed 8 bases at V and 2 bases at J, with 19 bases between. Germline-derived CDR1 and CDR2 are SQVTM and ANQGSEA. The CDR3 consists of 15 residues. CDR3 coding DNA: TGCAGCCAGTCCGGGCAGGGAAGGACCTACAATGAGCAGTTCTTC. Amino acids: CSQSGQGRTYNEQFF.

The table lists this clonotype with a few counts. The chain's CDR3 is CASSLAPVSGNTIYF. The CDR3 region has the DNA TGTGCCAGCAGTTTAGCCCCAGTTTCTGGAAACACCATATATTTT. The V call is TRBV27, the J call TRBJ1-3; D is unresolved. This CDR3 spans 15 amino acids. V dropped 2 bases and J dropped 1 base, with 9 bases sitting between them. Looked up from germline, CDR1 is MNHEY and CDR2 is SMNVEV (reference sequence).

This clonotype was seen only once. The chain links TRBV10-3 to TRBJ1-6, with D possibly TRBD1 on 6 matching bases. V was pared by 10 bases and J by 7 bases, with 14 bases between. The CDR3 consists of 13 residues. Germline CDR1 ENHRY, CDR2 SYGVKD. CDR3 nucleotides: TGTGCCACACGGGACATAGAAAATTCACCCCTCCACTTT. Protein: CATRDIENSPLHF.

CDR3 region: CASTPDSRNQPQHF. DNA for the CDR3: TGTGCCAGCACCCCGGACAGTCGAAATCAGCCCCAGCATTTT. The chain recombines TRBV2 with TRBJ1-5; the D gene is possibly TRBD1 (6 bases). CDR1 is SNHLY, CDR2 FYNNEI, per germline. This CDR3 contains 14 residues. The germline V and J ends were trimmed by 7 bases and 4 bases, with 14 bases remaining between them.